Shown below are 16 T cell receptor beta chains from a single sample sequenced in a study of TIL therapy for anti-PD-1-resistant metastatic lung cancer. This was the immunoSEQ v3 assay. Assay: immunoSEQ multiplex PCR; the TCRdb copy retains only in-frame clones and omits some. This sample has 50,000 to 65,000 clones, with about two thirds found just once. Time point in this sample: pre-treatment sample, taken before nivolumab and TIL therapy. The source material was blood, sampled at baseline. These receptors were obtained from a person between 25 and 80 years old with non-small cell lung cancer.

This chain links TRBV5-1 with TRBJ2-7; the D gene is possibly TRBD1 (5 bases). The CDR3 is 16 residues long. CDR1 is SGHRS and CDR2 is YFSETQ in the germline V gene. With 4 bases removed from V and 4 bases from J, the gap between germline ends came to 21 bases. CDR3 loop: CASSPTPDSLVYEQYF. As DNA, the CDR3 is TGCGCCAGCAGCCCAACCCCCGACAGCCTTGTATACGAGCAGTACTTC.

This clone was observed a handful of times. The rearrangement uses TRBV7-8 and TRBJ2-6; 7 positions agree with TRBD2. Germline assignment: CDR1 SGHVS and CDR2 FQNEAQ. The CDR3 covers 16 residues. The V and J ends lost 11 bases and 0 bases, in that order; junction bases with no gene match: 10. CDR3 nucleotides: TGTGCCTATAGGGAGGGATCCCACTCTGGGGCCAACGTCCTGACTTTC. Translated: CAYREGSHSGANVLTF. Supplemented by reference TRBV7-8 and TRBJ2-6, the full variable domain reads GAGVSQSPRYKVAKRGQDVALRCDPISGHVSLFWYQQALGQGPEFLTYFQNEAQLDKSGLPSDRFFAERPEGSVSTLKIQRTQQEDSAVYLCAYREGSHSGANVLTFGAGSRLTVL.

V is TRBV2 and J is TRBJ2-5, with D uncertain. V gave up 2 bases and J gave up 9 bases, with 7 bases separating them. The germline V gene encodes CDR1 SNHLY and CDR2 FYNNEI. The CDR3 covers 11 residues. CDR3 loop: CASSELLAQYF. The CDR3 DNA sequence: TGTGCCAGCAGTGAATTGCTAGCCCAGTACTTC.

This clone has more than one count but fewer than ten. This chain uses TRBV30 with TRBJ1-1, with D tentatively TRBD1 (6 bases). Trimming took 8 bases from V and 10 from J, leaving 23 bases between them. The CDR3 consists of 13 residues. CDR1 GTSNPN and CDR2 SVGIG come from the germline V gene (reference sequence). CDR3 sequence reads: CAGFLTGVGGAFF. DNA for the CDR3: TGTGCCGGGTTTTTGACAGGCGTTGGGGGAGCTTTCTTT. The whole variable domain, filled in from reference TRBV30 and TRBJ1-1, reads SQTIHQWPATLVQPVGSPLSLECTVEGTSNPNLYWYRQAAGRGLQLLFYSVGIGQISSEVPQNLSASRPQDRQFILSSKKLLLSDSGFYLCAGFLTGVGGAFFGQGTRLTVV.

The V call is TRBV6-6, the J call TRBJ2-2; D possibly uses TRBD1 or TRBD2 (5 bases each). The V and J ends lost 2 bases and 3 bases respectively, with 7 bases between them. Looked up from germline, CDR1 is MNHNY and CDR2 is SVGAGI (reference sequence). The CDR3 extends over 14 amino acids. The CDR3 bases are TGTGCCAGCAGTTACGGGGGTCACACCGGGGAGCTGTTTTTT. Its protein is CASSYGGHTGELFF.

This clone was seen only once. The chain's CDR3 is CASSYSPGASGNTIYF. The CDR3 DNA reads TGTGCCAGCAGTTACAGTCCGGGAGCCTCTGGAAACACCATATATTTT. The chain combines TRBV6-5 with TRBJ1-3; D is unclear. Trimming shortened V by 2 bases and J by 0 bases, and 11 bases separated the two germline ends. CDR3 length: 16 amino acids. The germline V gene has CDR1 MNHEY and CDR2 SVGAGI.

V is TRBV7-2 and J is TRBJ2-1, with 8 bases fitting TRBD2. V lost 0 bases and J lost 3; bases outside the gene matches: 1. The length of the CDR3 is 15 residues. The germline CDR1 and CDR2 sequences are SGHTA and FQGNSA. CDR3 in amino acids: CASSLAGTSYNEQFF. CDR3 sequence (DNA): TGTGCCAGCAGCTTAGCTGGGACTAGCTACAATGAGCAGTTCTTC.

This clone appeared a single time. This chain joins TRBV18 and TRBJ2-1, with a possible D match to TRBD1 (6 bases). The CDR3 totals 15 residues. Trimming stripped 3 bases from V and 7 bases from J, with 16 bases between. CDR1 and CDR2 from the germline V gene are KGHSH and LQKENI. CDR3 in DNA: TGTGCCAGCTCACCCGGACAGTGGCCATCAAATGAGCAGTTCTTC. Translation gives CASSPGQWPSNEQFF.

The J gene is TRBJ1-2, the V gene TRBV5-6; TRBD1 aligns across 8 bases. V was pared by 4 bases and J by 4 bases, with 9 bases of the junction left unmatched. Per germline, CDR1 SGHDT and CDR2 YYEEEE. The CDR3 extends over 15 amino acids. CDR3 residues: CASSPGQGISYGYTF. The CDR3 region has the DNA TGTGCCAGCAGCCCTGGACAGGGAATATCCTATGGCTACACCTTC.

Here the CDR3 DNA reads TGTGCCAGCAGCCAAGGGACGACCTACAATGAGCAGTTCTTC. Encoded protein: CASSQGTTYNEQFF. The chain links TRBV4-2 to TRBJ2-1; D unresolved. Germline CDR1 reads LGHNA; CDR2 reads YNFKEQ. The CDR3 covers 14 residues. V was cut by 1 base and J by 2 bases, with 6 bases left in between.

The table lists this clone with a few counts. This chain links TRBV6-5 with TRBJ1-1, with 7 bases fitting TRBD1. Losses at the gene ends were 2 bases for V and 3 bases for J; bases not matched to a gene: 3. The CDR3 consists of 14 residues. Germline V gives CDR1 MNHEY, CDR2 SVGAGI. The CDR3 is CASSYEGADTEAFF. CDR3 bases: TGTGCCAGCAGTTACGAGGGGGCGGACACTGAAGCTTTCTTT.

The chain joins TRBV30 to TRBJ1-1; tentative D call: TRBD1 (6 bases). Looked up from germline, CDR1 is GTSNPN and CDR2 is SVGIG (reference sequence). V lost 1 base, J lost 10 bases, and 13 bases lay in between. The CDR3 extends over 12 amino acids. CDR3 region: CAWSGTGYGAFF. The DNA of the CDR3 is TGTGCCTGGAGTGGAACAGGGTACGGAGCTTTCTTT.

Only a few counts were recorded for this clone. The chain uses TRBV28 and TRBJ1-4; maybe TRBD1 (5 bases). Looked up from germline, CDR1 is MDHEN and CDR2 is SYDVKM. The V and J ends lost 8 bases and 4 bases respectively, with 17 bases between them. CDR3 length equals 15 residues. The CDR3 DNA is TGTGCCAGCCTCGGTCGGGGCAACCATAATGAAAAACTGTTTTTT. Protein product: CASLGRGNHNEKLFF. Using reference TRBV28 and TRBJ1-4 for the parts outside the CDR3, the full variable domain is DVKVTQSSRYLVKRTGEKVFLECVQDMDHENMFWYRQDPGLGLRLIYFSYDVKMKEKGDIPEGYSVSREKKERFSLILESASTNQTSMYLCASLGRGNHNEKLFFGSGTQLSVL.

The chain joins TRBV7-2 to TRBJ2-7; 9 positions agree with TRBD2. The CDR3 spans 14 residues. Germline V CDR1 and CDR2: SGHTA, FQGNSA. After removal of 7 bases from V and 4 bases from J, the junction contained 8 bases not matched to a gene. The CDR3 DNA is TGTGCCAGCAAGTGGGGGACTAGCTCGTACGAGCAGTACTTC. Encoded protein: CASKWGTSSYEQYF.

This clone was seen a single time. The chain carries TRBV28 and TRBJ1-5; D unresolved. The germline V gene encodes CDR1 MDHEN and CDR2 SYDVKM. V was shortened by 3 bases and J by 0 bases, with 3 bases between the two germline ends. CDR3 length equals 13 residues. For the CDR3, the DNA is TGTGCCAGCAGTTTCGATAGCAATCAGCCCCAGCATTTT. It is translated as CASSFDSNQPQHF.

V is TRBV4-1 and J is TRBJ2-5; D possibly corresponds to TRBD1 (6 bases). Germline CDR1 MGHRA, CDR2 YSYEKL. There are 14 residues in the CDR3. The germline V and J ends were trimmed by 3 bases and 0 bases, with 8 bases remaining between them. The CDR3 here is CASSHGGYQETQYF. The CDR3 region has the DNA TGCGCCAGCAGCCATGGGGGCTACCAAGAGACCCAGTACTTC.